This entry is about one TCR beta chain. As yet, its antigen is unknown. The record originates from a study of beta chain features in type 1 diabetes. Study conclusions and caveats: A moderate, significant TCRB CDR3 shortening appeared in type 1 diabetes across four CD4+ subsets.

CDR3 length: 14 amino acids. Trimming took off 0 bases at V and 2 bases at J, with 6 bases between the two ends. Germline V gives CDR1 MNHNY, CDR2 SVGAGI (reference sequence). Sequencing targeted expressed TCRB transcripts, as all isolated RNA had been reverse transcribed. Produced via immunoSEQ multiplex PCR; TCRdb's table is partial and in-frame only. Of 40,000 or so clones listed, 65% to 70% are singletons. The sample consisted of Tregs from blood. This rearrangement joins TRBV6-6 to TRBJ2-3; D gene unclear. The receptor's source is a woman under 30 with type 1 diabetes. The chain's CDR3 is CASSYSTITDTQYF. In DNA form, the CDR3 reads TGTGCCAGCAGTTACTCGACAATCACAGATACGCAGTATTTT.